This T cell receptor beta chain is from a study of human thymus T cells. General study findings and limits: V and J genes seemed to be used with bias in thymic and blood repertoires. Unrelated individuals had highly overlapping thymic repertoires, as reported in related research.

Concerning this clone: Antigen: not known.

There are 16 residues in the CDR3. The data were produced by immunoSEQ multiplex PCR, yet TCRdb's version contains in-frame clones alone and is incomplete. The repertoire includes roughly 130,000 clones, about 93% of them detected once, and under 0.025% sits in the top ten. Corrective cardiac operations yielded the resected thymus tissue. Samples came from healthy Finnish infants during open corrective cardiac surgery. This chain uses TRBV12-1 with TRBJ2-1; TRBD1 reflects the table's D call only, with no check against the DNA. TRBV12-1 is deemed a pseudogene. This receptor was taken from a boy under two years old with a congenital heart defect but otherwise immunologically healthy. The sequencing sample was made of thymus tissue. The CDR3 coding sequence is TGTGCCAGCAGCTTTGCATGGGCAGCTCTTGGGTATGAGCAGTTCTTC. Translated, it gives CASSFAWAALGYEQFF.